A single sample is the source of the 28 T cell receptor beta chains below, sequenced in a study of T cells after yellow fever vaccination (dated by TCRdb to the late 2010s). The treatment or condition tag for this specimen amounts to: live attenuated yellow fever vaccine strain. The library was obtained by 5' RACE. The data were produced on an Illumina NovaSeq 6000. In TCRdb, the public reads were trimmed at Q25 with fastp and aligned with MiXCR, with productive beta chains retained. Rows matching on CDR3 protein sequence are summarized as one entry with the most common DNA and genes. This sample has about 170,000 distinct CDR3 sequences in its table, and around 10% of those were observed once. 36% of the sample is taken by the ten largest. Sequencing was performed on CD8+ T cells sorted from PBMCs, taken 15 days after the yellow fever booster vaccination. These receptors all stem from a man aged 18 to 29 who received the YFV17D yellow fever vaccine.

This clonotype was picked up a small number of times. This rearrangement joins TRBV11-2 to TRBJ2-5; 8 bases are shared with TRBD2. V dropped 2 bases and J dropped 2; count of bases not matched to a gene: 4. Per the germline V gene, CDR1 is SGHAT and CDR2 is FQNNGV. The CDR3 runs 15 residues. The CDR3 loop reads CASSLRGGRQETQYF. The CDR3 coding sequence is TGTGCCAGCAGCTTACGGGGGGGGCGACAAGAGACCCAGTACTTC.

J is TRBJ1-1 and V is TRBV4-1; 7 bases are shared with TRBD1. J gave up 0 bases and V 3 bases, and 4 bases lay outside the gene matches. The germline V gene encodes CDR1 MGHRA and CDR2 YSYEKL. The CDR3 is 15 residues long. The CDR3 sequence: CASSHRQGLNTEAFF. The DNA of the CDR3 is TGCGCCAGCAGCCACCGACAGGGTTTGAACACTGAAGCTTTCTTT.

This clonotype was recorded a few times. This chain joins TRBV7-9 and TRBJ2-2; no definite D call. Germline lookup yields CDR1 SEHNR and CDR2 FQNEAQ (reference sequence). CDR3 length: 15 amino acids. V lost 1 base to trimming and J lost 4 bases, with 10 bases between them. CDR3 sequence (DNA): TGTGCCAGCAGCTTAGTAGGCCTAGGCACCGGGGAGCTGTTTTTT. This encodes CASSLVGLGTGELFF.

This chain connects TRBV15 to TRBJ2-1; no definite D call. Trimming left V 0 bases short and J 10 bases short, with 10 bases between. The CDR3 consists of 13 residues. Per the germline V gene, CDR1 is LNHNV and CDR2 is YYDKDF (reference sequence). CDR3 bases: TGTGCCACCAGCAGAGATAGGGCTGGGGAGCAGTTCTTC. Translation gives CATSRDRAGEQFF. The variable domain in full, completed from reference TRBV15 and TRBJ2-1, reads DAMVIQNPRYQVTQFGKPVTLSCSQTLNHNVMYWYQQKSSQAPKLLFHYYDKDFNNEADTPDNFQSRRPNTSFCFLDIRSPGLGDTAMYLCATSRDRAGEQFFGPGTRLTVL.

The DNA for the CDR3 is TGTGCCAGCAGTTTATCGATGCCTGTGGGGGGGCCGACAGATACGCAGTATTTT. This encodes CASSLSMPVGGPTDTQYF. This chain uses TRBV27 with TRBJ2-3; maybe TRBD2 (7 bases). Germline V gene data show CDR1 as MNHEY and CDR2 as SMNVEV (reference sequence). The CDR3 extends over 18 amino acids. V lost 0 bases to trimming and J lost 3 bases, with 19 bases between them.

This clonotype was seen at least ten times. This chain uses TRBV4-2 with TRBJ2-2, with D unclear. V lost 4 bases and J lost 3, with 3 bases in between. Germline CDR1 and CDR2: LGHNA and YNFKEQ. The CDR3 sequence is 12 residues long. The CDR3: CASSPYTGELFF. CDR3 DNA sequence: TGTGCCAGCAGCCCCTACACCGGGGAGCTGTTTTTT.

This clonotype showed up just a few times. The rearrangement joins TRBV4-3 to TRBJ2-7, with D unclear. The CDR3 covers 15 residues. Germline V lookup: CDR1 LGHNA, CDR2 YSLEER. The germline V and J ends were trimmed by 1 base and 2 bases, with 12 bases remaining between them. The CDR3 region has the DNA TGCGCCAGCAGCCAAGCGCAGGACGAAACCTACGAGCAGTACTTC. It specifies CASSQAQDETYEQYF.

V gene TRBV4-3 combines with J gene TRBJ2-3; 7 nucleotides agree with TRBD1. V dropped 3 bases and J dropped 2; count of bases not matched to a gene: 8. This CDR3 has 16 amino acids. From germline, CDR1 is LGHNA and CDR2 YSLEER. DNA of the CDR3: TGCGCCAGCAGCCACGGGGACAGCCCGCCCACAGATACGCAGTATTTT. It codes for CASSHGDSPPTDTQYF.

Regarding this clonotype: Possible read error: a much larger clone is one base away. The J gene is TRBJ2-2, the V gene TRBV29-1; a weak D match, TRBD2 (5 bases). This CDR3 has 11 amino acids. Germline V gene sequence: CDR1 SQVTM, CDR2 ANQGSEA. CDR3: CSVSWPGELIF. Written as DNA, the CDR3 is TGCAGCGTTAGTTGGCCCGGGGAGCTGATTTTT.

This clonotype has more than one count but fewer than ten. V usage is TRBV12-3 or TRBV12-4 and J usage is TRBJ2-3, with TRBD2 identical over 11 bases. V lost 5 bases to trimming and J lost 0 bases; unmatched junction nucleotides: 10. The CDR3 totals 18 residues. CDR3 nucleotides: TGTGCCAGCAGTCCCGGGACTAGCGGAATTACTAGCACAGATACGCAGTATTTT. Residues: CASSPGTSGITSTDTQYF.

This clonotype was detected a few times. The chain combines TRBV29-1 with TRBJ2-5; 7 bases map to TRBD2. Germline-derived CDR1 and CDR2 are SQVTM and ANQGSEA. The V and J ends lost 6 bases and 2 bases, in that order; junction bases with no gene match: 9. This CDR3 is 14 amino acids long. CDR3 sequence (DNA): TGCAGCGTCGCACTAGGCGGGGGTCAAGAGACCCAGTACTTC. Amino acids: CSVALGGGQETQYF.

This chain connects TRBV29-1 to TRBJ2-3; 13 bases are shared with TRBD2. Trimming removed 3 bases from V and 6 bases from J; junction bases left unmatched: 12. The CDR3 loop spans 17 amino acids. Germline loops: CDR1 SQVTM, CDR2 ANQGSEA. CDR3 nucleotide sequence: TGCAGCGTTGATGGCCGTAGACTAGCGGGGGGTCGCGATACGCAGTATTTT. As protein: CSVDGRRLAGGRDTQYF.

The table lists this clonotype with many counts. The J gene is TRBJ2-3, the V gene TRBV6-5, with D hard to call. This CDR3 spans 13 amino acids. Germline V lookup: CDR1 MNHEY, CDR2 SVGAGI. Trimming took 2 bases from V and 1 from J, leaving 4 bases between them. The CDR3 DNA is TGTGCCAGCAGTTACAGGGGCACAGATACGCAGTATTTT. Residues: CASSYRGTDTQYF.

This chain connects TRBV12-3 or TRBV12-4 to TRBJ2-1; D unclear. Trimming removed 3 bases at V and 9 bases at J, with 9 bases between. This CDR3 comprises 12 residues. Here the CDR3 DNA reads TGTGCCAGCAGTTTTGAGGTCCCTGAGCAGTTCTTC. Its translation is CASSFEVPEQFF.

The V call is TRBV7-9, the J call TRBJ2-7; 8 bases align to TRBD1. The V and J ends lost 5 bases and 4 bases, in that order; junction bases with no gene match: 4. There are 13 residues in the CDR3. The germline CDR1 and CDR2 sequences are SEHNR and FQNEAQ (reference sequence). The CDR3 bases are TGTGCCAGCAGCGGGACAGGAGAGTACGAGCAGTACTTC. Encoded protein: CASSGTGEYEQYF.

This clonotype was detected many times. V is TRBV5-5 and J is TRBJ2-3; 8 bases are a match to TRBD2. V shed 2 bases and J 3 bases; nucleotides not matched to a gene: 8. CDR1 SGHKS and CDR2 YYEKEE come from the germline V gene (reference sequence). CDR3 length: 16 amino acids. CDR3 DNA sequence: TGTGCCAGCAGCTTTGTGAGGACGGGGGGGACAGATACGCAGTATTTT. This encodes CASSFVRTGGTDTQYF.

This clonotype was counted only a few times. This chain uses TRBV20-1 with TRBJ2-3; 9 positions agree with TRBD2. Trimming cost V 7 bases and J 7 bases; bases outside gene matches: 18. This CDR3 has 16 amino acids. Germline CDR1 reads DFQATT; CDR2 reads SNEGSKA (reference sequence). The CDR3 protein is CSGRERGVQLTNTQYF. DNA for the CDR3: TGCAGTGGCAGGGAGCGGGGGGTACAACTTACGAATACGCAGTATTTT.

The V call is TRBV7-8, the J call TRBJ1-6; a weak D match, TRBD1 (6 bases). The V and J ends lost 5 bases and 2 bases respectively, with 13 bases between them. The CDR3 is 16 amino acids. Germline CDR1 is SGHVS and CDR2 is FQNEAQ. The CDR3, as DNA: TGTGCCAGCAGCCCACAGGGAGTTCCCTATAATTCACCCCTCCACTTT. Translation: CASSPQGVPYNSPLHF.

This clonotype was seen more than once but under ten times. This sequence joins TRBV5-4 and TRBJ2-1, with D possibly matching TRBD1 (6 bases). The V gene lost 4 bases and the J gene lost 5 bases, with 25 bases spanning the gap. The CDR3 is made up of 18 amino acids. Germline CDR1 reads SGHNT; CDR2 reads YYREEE (reference sequence). CDR3: CASSHLGTGQHGNNEQFF. The CDR3 bases are TGTGCCAGCAGCCACCTTGGAACCGGACAGCACGGCAACAATGAGCAGTTCTTC.

V gene TRBV6-4 combines with J gene TRBJ2-5; D remains unclear. The CDR3 consists of 12 residues. The V gene lost 7 bases and the J gene lost 2 bases, with 8 bases spanning the gap. Germline CDR1 MRHNA, CDR2 SNTAGT. CDR3 nucleotides: TGTGCCAGCACTCTCAGTCAAGAGACCCAGTACTTC. It translates to CASTLSQETQYF.

The chain joins TRBV12-3 or TRBV12-4 to TRBJ1-1, with D hard to call. The CDR3 length is 10 residues. V was cut by 7 bases and J by 1 base, with 1 base left in between. The CDR3 spells CASKNTEAFF. CDR3 DNA sequence: TGTGCCAGCAAGAACACTGAAGCTTTCTTT.

J is TRBJ1-1 and V is TRBV12-3 or TRBV12-4; 9 bases align to TRBD1. V shed 5 bases and J 1 base; nucleotides not matched to a gene: 5. The CDR3 loop spans 15 amino acids. CDR3 in DNA: TGTGCCAGCAGTCCATGGGGACAGGGGAACACTGAAGCTTTCTTT. Translating gives CASSPWGQGNTEAFF.

The chain combines TRBV7-8 with TRBJ2-7; 11 bases are a match to TRBD1. In germline, CDR1 is SGHVS, CDR2 FQNEAQ. The V segment lost 5 bases and the J segment 1 base; nucleotides outside the gene matches: 7. The CDR3 spans 16 residues. For the CDR3, the DNA is TGTGCCAGCAGCCCCGCCGGGACAGGGGGTTCCTACGAGCAGTACGTC. Its protein is CASSPAGTGGSYEQYV.

This clonotype has a handful of counts. This sequence joins TRBV4-1 and TRBJ1-5; 7 bases match TRBD1. The germline V gene encodes CDR1 MGHRA and CDR2 YSYEKL. The CDR3 runs 14 residues. The V gene end was trimmed by 0 bases and the J gene end by 4 bases; junction bases not matched to a gene: 0. The CDR3: CASSQETGNQPQHF. The DNA for the CDR3 is TGCGCCAGCAGCCAAGAGACAGGGAATCAGCCCCAGCATTTT.

This clonotype was seen repeatedly, ten times or more. The chain uses TRBV20-1 and TRBJ2-7; the D gene is possibly TRBD1 (5 bases). This CDR3 has 12 residues. Trimming shortened V by 0 bases and J by 6 bases, and 9 bases separated the two germline ends. Germline CDR1 reads DFQATT; CDR2 reads SNEGSKA (reference sequence). CDR3 sequence: CSARDAGFEQYF. CDR3 DNA: TGCAGTGCTAGAGATGCAGGGTTCGAGCAGTACTTC.

The chain carries TRBV20-1 and TRBJ2-1, with D unclear. The germline V gene encodes CDR1 DFQATT and CDR2 SNEGSKA (reference sequence). The V end was cut by 6 bases, the J end by 2 bases, with 11 bases between. The CDR3 consists of 13 residues. The CDR3 sequence: CSARRATYNEQFF. The CDR3 region has the DNA TGCAGTGCCCGCCGGGCCACCTACAATGAGCAGTTCTTC.

This clonotype was counted at least ten times. The V call is TRBV5-1, the J call TRBJ1-2, with a weak D call TRBD1 (5 bases). The CDR3 runs 16 residues. The ends were cut back, 4 bases at V and 3 bases at J, with 19 bases in the middle. Germline V gene data show CDR1 as SGHRS and CDR2 as YFSETQ. The DNA of the CDR3 is TGCGCCAGCAGCCGACGAAGGACTGGGACTGACTATGGCTACACCTTC. It yields the protein CASSRRRTGTDYGYTF. Supplemented by reference TRBV5-1 and TRBJ1-2, the full variable domain reads KAGVTQTPRYLIKTRGQQVTLSCSPISGHRSVSWYQQTPGQGLQFLFEYFSETQRNKGNFPGRFSGRQFSNSRSEMNVSTLELGDSALYLCASSRRRTGTDYGYTFGSGTRLTVV.

A few counts support this clonotype. The chain is built from TRBV7-2 and TRBJ1-5; D remains unclear. CDR1 and CDR2 (germline): SGHTA, FQGNSA. This CDR3 comprises 13 residues. V lost 4 bases, J lost 6 bases, and 10 bases lay in between. CDR3 in amino acids: CASSSSMVQPQHF. The CDR3 coding sequence is TGTGCCAGCAGCTCCTCTATGGTTCAGCCCCAGCATTTT.